The 13 T cell receptor beta chains presented below share a single source sample, sequenced in a study of T cell responses to AZD1222 COVID-19 vaccine listed by TCRdb under 2021. Library construction relied on the immunoSEQ multiplex PCR assay. The immuneACCESS repertoire file appears here via TCRdb, limited to in-frame rearrangements. These files lack a portion of the clones; in checked studies, under half of the deficit traces to unresolved V genes, and the cause of the others is not known. The sample data list about 130,000 clones, and 85% to 95% of these were observed just once. Together, the top ten hold around 5.4% of the sample. According to the study, the label for this sample's time point signals: baseline before first vaccination. This specimen consisted of peripheral blood, obtained on day 0 of AZD1222 vaccination. These receptors were taken from an adult in good health.

This clone was seen a single time. V usage is TRBV7-2 and J usage is TRBJ2-1, with 16 bases fitting TRBD2. Looked up from germline, CDR1 is SGHTA and CDR2 is FQGNSA. The J segment lost 9 bases and the V segment lost 5 bases, leaving 4 bases of the junction unmatched. This CDR3 region has 15 residues. The CDR3 nucleotides are TGTGCCAGCAGCCACGGGACTAGCGGGGGGGGTGAGCAGTTCTTC. This sequence encodes CASSHGTSGGGEQFF.

This chain links TRBV19 with TRBJ1-1; D remains unclear. Germline V gives CDR1 LNHDA, CDR2 SQIVND (reference sequence). The V end lost 4 bases, the J end lost 2 bases, and 5 bases lay between the germline ends. CDR3 length equals 12 residues. CDR3 coding DNA: TGTGCCAGTAGTAAGGGAAACACTGAAGCTTTCTTT. This codes for CASSKGNTEAFF. Using reference TRBV19 and TRBJ1-1 for the parts outside the CDR3, the full variable domain is DGGITQSPKYLFRKEGQNVTLSCEQNLNHDAMYWYRQDPGQGLRLIYYSQIVNDFQKGDIAEGYSVSREKKESFPLTVTSAQKNPTAFYLCASSKGNTEAFFGQGTRLTVV.

This rearrangement joins TRBV28 to TRBJ2-7; 8 nucleotides agree with TRBD1. This CDR3 has 14 residues. The trim removed 2 bases at V and 2 bases at J, leaving 2 bases unmatched. Germline V gene lookup returns CDR1 MDHEN and CDR2 SYDVKM. CDR3 bases: TGTGCCAGCAGTTTAAGCAGGGGGCCCTACGAGCAGTACTTC. Translating gives CASSLSRGPYEQYF.

The gene calls are TRBV7-9 and TRBJ2-3; D gene uncertain. Trimming left V 2 bases short and J 2 bases short, with 14 bases between. The CDR3 extends over 16 amino acids. Germline CDR1 reads SEHNR; CDR2 reads FQNEAQ (reference sequence). CDR3 protein: CASSLRVGKTTDTQYF. Written as DNA, the CDR3 is TGTGCCAGCAGCTTACGCGTCGGAAAGACCACAGATACGCAGTATTTT.

This chain joins TRBV14 and TRBJ2-7; no clear D. In germline, CDR1 is SGHDN, CDR2 FVKESK. The CDR3 covers 16 residues. V was cut by 2 bases and J by 2 bases, with 16 bases left in between. CDR3 region: CASSQWAPAVPYEQYF. CDR3 in DNA: TGTGCCAGCAGCCAATGGGCCCCGGCGGTCCCCTACGAGCAGTACTTC.

The rearrangement joins TRBV6-2 or TRBV6-3 to TRBJ2-7; perhaps TRBD1 as D (6 bases). Trimming pared 4 bases from V and 10 bases from J, leaving 11 bases between. The length of the CDR3 is 11 residues. Germline V gene lookup returns CDR1 MNHEY and CDR2 SVGEGT. The CDR3 protein is CASSSGTPQYF. The CDR3 DNA is TGTGCCAGCAGTTCGGGGACACCACAGTACTTC.

The chain combines TRBV30 with TRBJ1-1, with 8 bases identical to TRBD1. The CDR3 runs to 15 residues. Trimming took 7 bases from V and 4 from J; bases not matched to a gene: 14. Germline-derived CDR1 and CDR2 are GTSNPN and SVGIG (reference sequence). This chain's CDR3 is CALTRDPGQGTEAFF. CDR3 bases: TGTGCCTTGACCCGAGACCCAGGACAGGGCACTGAAGCTTTCTTT.

V is TRBV5-1 and J is TRBJ2-1; 10 bases match TRBD2. Trimming cost V 3 bases and J 4 bases; bases outside gene matches: 7. CDR3 length: 16 amino acids. Germline loops: CDR1 SGHRS, CDR2 YFSETQ. For the CDR3, the DNA is TGCGCCAGCAGCTGGAGCGGGAGGGTCCAATACAATGAGCAGTTCTTC. This sequence encodes CASSWSGRVQYNEQFF.

The J gene is TRBJ2-5, the V gene TRBV4-2; TRBD2 matches 14 bases. This CDR3 region has 17 residues. The germline V gene encodes CDR1 LGHNA and CDR2 YNFKEQ. V was pared by 0 bases and J by 4 bases, with 4 bases of the junction left unmatched. The CDR3 loop reads CASSQDRLAGGIETQYF. The CDR3 DNA follows: TGTGCCAGCAGCCAAGATCGACTAGCGGGAGGGATAGAGACCCAGTACTTC.

The gene calls are TRBV7-2 and TRBJ1-1; no reliable D call. V was shortened by 1 base and J by 6 bases, with 15 bases between the two germline ends. The CDR3 has 15 amino acids. The germline gives CDR1 SGHTA, CDR2 FQGNSA. The CDR3 loop reads CASSLDPGWNSEAFF. The CDR3 DNA sequence: TGTGCCAGCAGCTTAGACCCTGGATGGAATTCTGAAGCTTTCTTT.

The J gene is TRBJ2-5, the V gene TRBV6-5, with 11 bases identical to TRBD1. V shed 7 bases and J 5 bases; nucleotides not matched to a gene: 6. CDR1 MNHEY and CDR2 SVGAGI come from the germline V gene. CDR3 length: 14 amino acids. CDR3 bases: TGTGCCAGCACCAGGACAGGGGGCTTGGAGACCCAGTACTTC. Its translation is CASTRTGGLETQYF.

This sequence joins TRBV7-3 and TRBJ2-7, with 7 bases fitting TRBD2. The V gene's germline CDR1 is SGHTA and CDR2 FQGTGA. V shed 1 base and J 2 bases; nucleotides not matched to a gene: 14. The CDR3 sequence is 18 residues long. The CDR3 DNA follows: TGTGCCAGCAGCTTAAGCACCCTCACGCGGGAGTACCCCTACGAGCAGTACTTC. This codes for CASSLSTLTREYPYEQYF.

Here the CDR3 reads CAGSGDSYEQYF. As DNA, the CDR3 is TGTGCCGGATCAGGGGACTCCTACGAGCAGTACTTC. This sequence joins TRBV2 and TRBJ2-7; tentative D call: TRBD1 (6 bases). This CDR3 is built from 12 residues. CDR1 is SNHLY and CDR2 is FYNNEI in the germline V gene. The germline V and J ends were trimmed by 11 bases and 0 bases, with 11 bases remaining between them.